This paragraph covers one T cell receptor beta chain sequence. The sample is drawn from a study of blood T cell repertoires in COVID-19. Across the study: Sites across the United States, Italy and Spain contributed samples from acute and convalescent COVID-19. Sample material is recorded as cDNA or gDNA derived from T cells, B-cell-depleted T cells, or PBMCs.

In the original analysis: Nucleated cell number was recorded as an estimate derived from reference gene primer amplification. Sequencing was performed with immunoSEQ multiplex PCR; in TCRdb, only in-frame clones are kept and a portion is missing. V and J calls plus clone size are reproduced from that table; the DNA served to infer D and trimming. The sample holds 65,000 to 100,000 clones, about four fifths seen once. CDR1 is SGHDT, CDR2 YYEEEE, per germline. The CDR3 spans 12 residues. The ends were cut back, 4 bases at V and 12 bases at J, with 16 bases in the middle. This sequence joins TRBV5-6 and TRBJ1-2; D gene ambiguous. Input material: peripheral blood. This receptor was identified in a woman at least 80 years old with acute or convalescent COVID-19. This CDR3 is CASSGREGAHTF. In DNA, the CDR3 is TGTGCCAGCAGCGGACGGGAGGGTGCGCACACCTTC.